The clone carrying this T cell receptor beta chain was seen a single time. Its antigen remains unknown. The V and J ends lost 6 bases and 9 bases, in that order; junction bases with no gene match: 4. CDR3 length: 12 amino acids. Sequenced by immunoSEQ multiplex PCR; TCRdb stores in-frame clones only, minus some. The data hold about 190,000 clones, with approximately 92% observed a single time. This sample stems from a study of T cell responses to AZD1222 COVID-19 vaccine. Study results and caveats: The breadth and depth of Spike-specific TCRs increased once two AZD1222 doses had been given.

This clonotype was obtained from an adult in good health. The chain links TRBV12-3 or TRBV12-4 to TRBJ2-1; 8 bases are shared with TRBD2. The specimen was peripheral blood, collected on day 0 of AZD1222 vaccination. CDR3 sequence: CASSWTSTEQFF. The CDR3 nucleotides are TGTGCCAGCAGCTGGACTAGCACTGAGCAGTTCTTC.